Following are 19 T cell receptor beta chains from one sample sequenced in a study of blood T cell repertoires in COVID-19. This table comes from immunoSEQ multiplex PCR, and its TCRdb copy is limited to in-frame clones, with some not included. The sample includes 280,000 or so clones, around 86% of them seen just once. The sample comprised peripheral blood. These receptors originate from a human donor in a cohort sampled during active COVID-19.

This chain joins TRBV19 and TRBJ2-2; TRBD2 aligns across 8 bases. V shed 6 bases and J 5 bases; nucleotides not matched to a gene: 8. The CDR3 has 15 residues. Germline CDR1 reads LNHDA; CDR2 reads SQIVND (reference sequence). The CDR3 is CASRSSGTRTGELFF. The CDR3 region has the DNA TGTGCCAGTAGAAGCTCCGGGACTAGGACCGGGGAGCTGTTTTTT.

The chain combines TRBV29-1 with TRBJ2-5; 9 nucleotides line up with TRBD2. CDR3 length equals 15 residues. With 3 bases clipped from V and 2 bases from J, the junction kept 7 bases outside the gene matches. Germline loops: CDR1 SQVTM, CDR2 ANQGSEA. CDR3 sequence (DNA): TGCAGCGTTGAGCGCGGGAGGGAGGAACAAGAGACCCAGTACTTC. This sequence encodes CSVERGREEQETQYF.

The CDR3 spells CASSQGYGYTF. Here the CDR3 DNA reads TGTGCCAGCAGCCAGGGTTATGGCTACACCTTC. The chain has TRBV5-5 and TRBJ1-2; D is perhaps TRBD1 (5 bases). The CDR3 runs to 11 residues. V shed 4 bases and J shed 5 bases, with 6 bases lying between them. The germline V gene has CDR1 SGHKS and CDR2 YYEKEE (reference sequence).

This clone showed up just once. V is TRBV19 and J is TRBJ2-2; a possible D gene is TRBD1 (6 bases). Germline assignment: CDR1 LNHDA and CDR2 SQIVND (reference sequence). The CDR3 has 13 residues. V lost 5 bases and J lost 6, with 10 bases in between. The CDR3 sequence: CASSLQGSGELFF. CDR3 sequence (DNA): TGTGCCAGTAGTCTACAGGGTTCCGGGGAGCTGTTTTTT.

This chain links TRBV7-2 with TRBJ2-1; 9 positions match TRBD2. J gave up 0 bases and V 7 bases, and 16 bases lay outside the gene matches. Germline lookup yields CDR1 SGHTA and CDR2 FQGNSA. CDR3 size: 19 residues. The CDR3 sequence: CASNLLGLATYHSYNEQFF. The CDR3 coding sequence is TGTGCCAGCAACCTTTTGGGACTAGCAACATACCACTCCTACAATGAGCAGTTCTTC.

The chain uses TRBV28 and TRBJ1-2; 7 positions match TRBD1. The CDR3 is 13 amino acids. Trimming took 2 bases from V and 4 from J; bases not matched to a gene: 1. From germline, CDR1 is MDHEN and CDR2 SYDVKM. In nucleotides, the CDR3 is TGTGCCAGCAGTTTAAGGGGGCCCTATGGCTACACCTTC. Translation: CASSLRGPYGYTF.

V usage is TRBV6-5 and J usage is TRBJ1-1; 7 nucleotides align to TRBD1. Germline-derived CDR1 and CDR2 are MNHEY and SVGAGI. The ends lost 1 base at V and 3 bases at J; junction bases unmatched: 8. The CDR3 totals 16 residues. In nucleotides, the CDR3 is TGTGCCAGCAGTTACTACTTTCAAGGGACAGACACTGAAGCTTTCTTT. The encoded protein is CASSYYFQGTDTEAFF.

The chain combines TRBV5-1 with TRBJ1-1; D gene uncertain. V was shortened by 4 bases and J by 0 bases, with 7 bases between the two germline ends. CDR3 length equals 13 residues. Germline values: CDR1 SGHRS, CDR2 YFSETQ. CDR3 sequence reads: CASSVLLNTEAFF. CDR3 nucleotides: TGCGCCAGCAGCGTTCTCTTGAACACTGAAGCTTTCTTT. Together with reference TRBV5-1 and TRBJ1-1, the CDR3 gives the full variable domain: KAGVTQTPRYLIKTRGQQVTLSCSPISGHRSVSWYQQTPGQGLQFLFEYFSETQRNKGNFPGRFSGRQFSNSRSEMNVSTLELGDSALYLCASSVLLNTEAFFGQGTRLTVV.

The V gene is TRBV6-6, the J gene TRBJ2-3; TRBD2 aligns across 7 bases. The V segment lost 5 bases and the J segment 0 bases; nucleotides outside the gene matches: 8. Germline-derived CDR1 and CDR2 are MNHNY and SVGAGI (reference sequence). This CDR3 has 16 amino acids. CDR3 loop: CASSPVLTSSTDTQYF. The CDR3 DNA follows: TGTGCCAGCAGTCCCGTGTTGACTAGCAGCACAGATACGCAGTATTTT.

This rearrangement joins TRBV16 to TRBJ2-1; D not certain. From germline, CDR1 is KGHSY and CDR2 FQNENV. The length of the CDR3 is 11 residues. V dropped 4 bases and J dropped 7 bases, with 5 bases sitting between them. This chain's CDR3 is CASSPLNEQFF. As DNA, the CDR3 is TGTGCCAGCAGCCCCCTAAATGAGCAGTTCTTC.

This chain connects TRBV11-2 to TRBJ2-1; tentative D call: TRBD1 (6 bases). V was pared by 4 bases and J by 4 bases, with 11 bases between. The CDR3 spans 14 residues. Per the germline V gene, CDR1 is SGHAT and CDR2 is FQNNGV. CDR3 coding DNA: TGTGCCAGCAGCTACAACAGGGTTTACAATGAGCAGTTCTTC. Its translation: CASSYNRVYNEQFF.

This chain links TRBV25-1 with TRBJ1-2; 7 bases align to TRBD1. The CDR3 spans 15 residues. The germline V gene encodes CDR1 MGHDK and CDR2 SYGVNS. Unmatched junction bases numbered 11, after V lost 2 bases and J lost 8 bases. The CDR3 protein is CASSEGMTGWEGYTF. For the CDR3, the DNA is TGTGCCAGCAGTGAAGGGATGACAGGGTGGGAAGGCTACACCTTC.

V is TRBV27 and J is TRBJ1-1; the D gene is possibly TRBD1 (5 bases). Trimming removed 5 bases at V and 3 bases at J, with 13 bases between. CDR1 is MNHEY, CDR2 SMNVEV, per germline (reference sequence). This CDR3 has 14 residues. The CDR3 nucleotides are TGTGCCAGCAGTATCACAGGACGGTACACTGAAGCTTTCTTT. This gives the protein CASSITGRYTEAFF.

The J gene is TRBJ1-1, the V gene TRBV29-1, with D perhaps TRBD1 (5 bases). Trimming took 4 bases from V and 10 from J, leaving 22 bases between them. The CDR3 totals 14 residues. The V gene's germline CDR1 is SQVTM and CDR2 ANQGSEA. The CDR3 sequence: CSVVGEGGRESAFF. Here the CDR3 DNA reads TGCAGCGTTGTGGGGGAGGGTGGCAGGGAATCAGCTTTCTTT.

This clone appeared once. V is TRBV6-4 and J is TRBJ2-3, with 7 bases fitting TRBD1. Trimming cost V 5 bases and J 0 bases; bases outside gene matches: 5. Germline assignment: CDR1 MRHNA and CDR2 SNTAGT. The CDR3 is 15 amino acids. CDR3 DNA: TGTGCCAGCAGTATATCGACAGGGAGCACAGATACGCAGTATTTT. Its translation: CASSISTGSTDTQYF.

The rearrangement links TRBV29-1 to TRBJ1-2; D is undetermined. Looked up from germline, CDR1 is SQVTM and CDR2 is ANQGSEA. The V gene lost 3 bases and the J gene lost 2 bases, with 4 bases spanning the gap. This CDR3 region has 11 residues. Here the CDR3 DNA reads TGCAGCGTTGATCCGAACTATGGCTACACCTTC. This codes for CSVDPNYGYTF.

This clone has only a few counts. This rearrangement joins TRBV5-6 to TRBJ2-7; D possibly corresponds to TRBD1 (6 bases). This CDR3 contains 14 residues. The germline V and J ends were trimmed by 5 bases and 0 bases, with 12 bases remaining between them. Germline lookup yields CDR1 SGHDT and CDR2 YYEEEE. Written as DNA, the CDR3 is TGTGCCAGCAGTGACAGGAAGAGCTCCTACGAGCAGTACTTC. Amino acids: CASSDRKSSYEQYF.

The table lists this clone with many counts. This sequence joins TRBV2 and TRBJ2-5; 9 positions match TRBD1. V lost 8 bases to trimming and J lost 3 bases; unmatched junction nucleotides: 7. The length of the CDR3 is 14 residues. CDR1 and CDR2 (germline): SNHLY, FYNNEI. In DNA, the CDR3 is TGTGCCAGCGGACCCACAGGGGGCAAAGAGACCCAGTACTTC. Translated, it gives CASGPTGGKETQYF.

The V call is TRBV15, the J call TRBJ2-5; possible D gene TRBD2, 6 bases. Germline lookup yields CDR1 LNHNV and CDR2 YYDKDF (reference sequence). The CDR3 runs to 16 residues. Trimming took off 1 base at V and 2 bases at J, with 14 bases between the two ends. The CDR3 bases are TGTGCCACCAGCAGAGGTACTATCGGGAGTCAAGAGACCCAGTACTTC. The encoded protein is CATSRGTIGSQETQYF.